This T cell receptor beta chain was recorded in a study of cytomegalovirus exposure and HLA in healthy donors. The overall study: Within the Caucasian-associated ancestry cluster were roughly 79% of the 350 to 400 genotyped donors.

PCR primers comprised 60 Vbeta and 13 Jbeta primers. Here immunoSEQ multiplex PCR was the method, and the copy in TCRdb shows in-frame clones only, minus some. This repertoire shows about 150,000 clones, just under 75% found once; its top ten account for roughly 1.7%. In regard to this clone: The antigen is not known.

Study-level points and caveats: The authors reported that TCR beta sequences could predict HLA-A and HLA-B alleles. These predictions were accurate for most subjects in the first cohort. TCR beta chain V- and J-gene trimming was linked, in a later analysis, to a missense variant in DCLRE1C.

CDR1 KGHSH and CDR2 LQKENI come from the germline V gene. The CDR3 is made up of 14 amino acids. With V trimmed by 6 bases and J by 2 bases, 4 bases remained unmatched. The clonotype was recovered from a woman between 18 and 29 years old in good health and CMV-seronegative. The sample was PBMCs. The V call is TRBV18, the J call TRBJ2-1, with 7 nucleotides matching TRBD2. The CDR3 coding sequence is TGTGCCAGCTCGCCCGGGACTACCTACAATGAGCAGTTCTTC. Protein product: CASSPGTTYNEQFF.